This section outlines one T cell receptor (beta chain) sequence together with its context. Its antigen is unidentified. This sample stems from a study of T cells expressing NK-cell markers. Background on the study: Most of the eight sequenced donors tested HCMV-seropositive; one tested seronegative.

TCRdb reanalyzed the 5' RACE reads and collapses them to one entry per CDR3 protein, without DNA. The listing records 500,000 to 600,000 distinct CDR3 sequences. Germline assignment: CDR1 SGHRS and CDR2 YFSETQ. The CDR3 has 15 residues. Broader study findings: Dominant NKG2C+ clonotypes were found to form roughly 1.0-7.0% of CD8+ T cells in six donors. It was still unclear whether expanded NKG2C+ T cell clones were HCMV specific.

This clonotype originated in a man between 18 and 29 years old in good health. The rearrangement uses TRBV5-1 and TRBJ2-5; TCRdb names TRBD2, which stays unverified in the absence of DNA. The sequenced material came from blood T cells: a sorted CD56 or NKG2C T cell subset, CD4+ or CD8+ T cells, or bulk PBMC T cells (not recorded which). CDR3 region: CASSLEGHEEETQYF.